The source of this T cell receptor (beta chain) is a study of T cell repertoires in cytomegalovirus infection. About the study: Matching HLA type and CMV infection were both indicated by public TCR beta signatures.

This clonotype was recorded many times. The target antigen is unknown. General study points: Clonotype analysis showed dominance of the ex vivo response by HLA-C-restricted CMV-specific TCR beta clonotypes.

V lost 4 bases and J 4 bases, leaving 17 bases between the germline ends. The CDR3 totals 16 residues. CDR1 is SGHDN and CDR2 is FVKESK in the germline V gene. TCRdb analysed the reads with MiXCR anew, one entry per CDR3 protein. The sample lists approximately 500,000 distinct CDR3 sequences; roughly 10% were seen once. The chain joins TRBV14 to TRBJ2-1, with D possibly being TRBD2 (5 bases). The TCR comes from a human donor in good health (CMV status not recorded). Some clones in this sample may be carry-over from other donors' samples. The sequencing sample was made of PBMCs. The CDR3 coding sequence is TGTGCCAGCAGCCCTACCCTAGGAGGACCGTACAATGAGCAGTTCTTC. This gives the protein CASSPTLGGPYNEQFF.